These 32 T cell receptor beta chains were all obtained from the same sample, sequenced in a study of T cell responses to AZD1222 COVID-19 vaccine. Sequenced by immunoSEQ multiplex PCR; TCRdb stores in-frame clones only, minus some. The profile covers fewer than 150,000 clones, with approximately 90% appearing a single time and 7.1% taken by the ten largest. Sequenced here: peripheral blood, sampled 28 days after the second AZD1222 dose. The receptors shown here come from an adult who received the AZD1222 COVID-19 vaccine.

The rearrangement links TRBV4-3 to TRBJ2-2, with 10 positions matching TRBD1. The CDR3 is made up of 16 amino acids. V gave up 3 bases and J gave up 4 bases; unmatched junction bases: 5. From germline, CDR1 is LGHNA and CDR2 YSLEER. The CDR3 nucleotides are TGCGCCAGCAGCCAGCTCCGGGACAGGGGCACCGGGGAGCTGTTTTTT. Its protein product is CASSQLRDRGTGELFF.

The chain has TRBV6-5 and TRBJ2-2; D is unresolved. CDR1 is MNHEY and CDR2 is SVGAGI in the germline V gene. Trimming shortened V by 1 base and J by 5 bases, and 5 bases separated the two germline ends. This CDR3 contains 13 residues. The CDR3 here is CASSYFITGELFF. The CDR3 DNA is TGTGCCAGCAGTTACTTCATTACCGGGGAGCTGTTTTTT.

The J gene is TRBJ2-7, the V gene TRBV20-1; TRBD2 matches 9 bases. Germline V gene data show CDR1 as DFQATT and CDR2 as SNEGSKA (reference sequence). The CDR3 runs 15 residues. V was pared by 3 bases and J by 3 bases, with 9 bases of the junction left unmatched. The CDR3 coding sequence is TGCAGTGCTAGTAGGTCAGCGGGAGGTGGCTACGAGCAGTACTTC. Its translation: CSASRSAGGGYEQYF.

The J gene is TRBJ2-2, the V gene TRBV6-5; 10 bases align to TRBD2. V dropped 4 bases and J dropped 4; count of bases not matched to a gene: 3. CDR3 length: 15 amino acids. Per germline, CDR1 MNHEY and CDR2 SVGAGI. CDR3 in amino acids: CASSSLAGVTGELFF. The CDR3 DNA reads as TGTGCCAGCAGTTCCCTAGCGGGAGTCACCGGGGAGCTGTTTTTT.

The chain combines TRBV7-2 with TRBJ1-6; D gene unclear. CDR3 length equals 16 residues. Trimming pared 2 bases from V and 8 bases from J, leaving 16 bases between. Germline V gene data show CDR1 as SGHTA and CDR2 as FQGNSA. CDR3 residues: CASSLIRGLSDSPLHF. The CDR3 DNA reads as TGTGCCAGCAGCTTAATTCGCGGACTTTCTGATTCACCCCTCCACTTT.

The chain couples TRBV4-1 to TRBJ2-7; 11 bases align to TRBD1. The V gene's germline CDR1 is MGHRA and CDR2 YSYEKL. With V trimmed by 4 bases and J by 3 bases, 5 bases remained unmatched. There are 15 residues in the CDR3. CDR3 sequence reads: CASSPGQGAIYEQYF. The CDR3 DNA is TGCGCCAGCAGCCCCGGACAGGGGGCTATCTACGAGCAGTACTTC.

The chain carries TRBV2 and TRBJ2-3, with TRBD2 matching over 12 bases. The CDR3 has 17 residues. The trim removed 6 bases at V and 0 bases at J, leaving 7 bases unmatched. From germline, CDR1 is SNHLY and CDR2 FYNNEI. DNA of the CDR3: TGTGCCAGCAGGGCCTGGACTAGCGGGGCTAGCACAGATACGCAGTATTTT. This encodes CASRAWTSGASTDTQYF.

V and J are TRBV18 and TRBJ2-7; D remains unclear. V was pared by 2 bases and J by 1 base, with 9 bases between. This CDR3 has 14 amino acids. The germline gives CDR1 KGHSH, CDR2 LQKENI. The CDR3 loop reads CASSPGISSYEQYF. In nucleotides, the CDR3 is TGTGCCAGCTCACCAGGGATAAGTTCCTACGAGCAGTACTTC. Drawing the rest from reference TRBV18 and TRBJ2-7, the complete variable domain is NAGVMQNPRHLVRRRGQEARLRCSPMKGHSHVYWYRQLPEEGLKFMVYLQKENIIDESGMPKERFSAEFPKEGPSILRIQQVVRGDSAAYFCASSPGISSYEQYFGPGTRLTVT.

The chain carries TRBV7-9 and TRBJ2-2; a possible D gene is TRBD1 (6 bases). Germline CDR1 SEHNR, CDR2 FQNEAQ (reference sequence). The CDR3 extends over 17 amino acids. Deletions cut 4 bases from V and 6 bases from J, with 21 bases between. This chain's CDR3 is CASSSADWTVQSGELFF. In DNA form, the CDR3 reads TGTGCCAGCAGCTCAGCGGACTGGACAGTTCAGTCCGGGGAGCTGTTTTTT.

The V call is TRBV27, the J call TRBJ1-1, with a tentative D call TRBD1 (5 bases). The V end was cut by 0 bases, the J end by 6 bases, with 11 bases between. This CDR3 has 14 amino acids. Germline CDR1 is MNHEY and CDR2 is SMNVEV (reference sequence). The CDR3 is CASSLSGPGPEAFF. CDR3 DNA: TGTGCCAGCAGTTTATCGGGGCCGGGCCCTGAAGCTTTCTTT.

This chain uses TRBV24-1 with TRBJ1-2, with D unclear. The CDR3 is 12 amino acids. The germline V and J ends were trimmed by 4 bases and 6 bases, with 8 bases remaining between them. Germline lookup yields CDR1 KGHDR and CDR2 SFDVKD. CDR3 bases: TGTGCCACCAGTGACGACTCGGATGGCTACACCTTC. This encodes CATSDDSDGYTF.

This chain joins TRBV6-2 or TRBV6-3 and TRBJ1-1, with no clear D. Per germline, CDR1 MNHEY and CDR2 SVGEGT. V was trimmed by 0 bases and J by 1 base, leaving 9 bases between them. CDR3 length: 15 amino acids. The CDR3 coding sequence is TGTGCCAGCAGTTACTCGAGACCCCGGAACACTGAAGCTTTCTTT. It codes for CASSYSRPRNTEAFF.

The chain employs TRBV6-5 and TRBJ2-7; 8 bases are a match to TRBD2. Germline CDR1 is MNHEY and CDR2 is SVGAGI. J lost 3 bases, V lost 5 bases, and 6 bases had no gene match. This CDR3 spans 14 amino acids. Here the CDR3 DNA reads TGTGCCAGCAGTCGAATGGGACTAGACTACGAGCAGTACTTC. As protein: CASSRMGLDYEQYF.

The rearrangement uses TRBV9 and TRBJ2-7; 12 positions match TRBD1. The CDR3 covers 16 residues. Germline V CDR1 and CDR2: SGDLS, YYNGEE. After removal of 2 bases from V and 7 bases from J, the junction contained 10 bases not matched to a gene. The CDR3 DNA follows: TGTGCCAGCAGCGTGTTCCCCCGGGACAGGGGGCCTGAGCAGTACTTC. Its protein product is CASSVFPRDRGPEQYF. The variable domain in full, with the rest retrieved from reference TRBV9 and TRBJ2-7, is DSGVTQTPKHLITATGQRVTLRCSPRSGDLSVYWYQQSLDQGLQFLIQYYNGEERAKGNILERFSAQQFPDLHSELNLSSLELGDSALYFCASSVFPRDRGPEQYFGPGTRLTVT.

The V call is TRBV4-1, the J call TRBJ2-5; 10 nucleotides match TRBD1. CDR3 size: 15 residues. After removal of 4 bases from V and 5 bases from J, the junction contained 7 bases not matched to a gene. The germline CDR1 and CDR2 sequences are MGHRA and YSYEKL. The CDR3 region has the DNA TGCGCCAGCAGCCGTCCGGGACAGGGGACGGAGACCCAGTACTTC. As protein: CASSRPGQGTETQYF.

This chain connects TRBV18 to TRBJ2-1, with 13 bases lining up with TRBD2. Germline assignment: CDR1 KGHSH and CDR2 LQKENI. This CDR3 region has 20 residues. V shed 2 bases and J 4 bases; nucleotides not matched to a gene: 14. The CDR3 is CASSPEGGQTSGRPYNEQFF. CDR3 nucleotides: TGTGCCAGCTCACCAGAGGGGGGTCAGACTAGCGGGAGGCCTTACAATGAGCAGTTCTTC.

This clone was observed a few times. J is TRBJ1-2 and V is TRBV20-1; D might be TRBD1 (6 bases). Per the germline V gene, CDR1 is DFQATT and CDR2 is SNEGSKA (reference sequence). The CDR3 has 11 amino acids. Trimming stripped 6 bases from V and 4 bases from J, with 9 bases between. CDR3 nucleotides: TGCAGTGCCTGGACAGTCTATGGCTACACCTTC. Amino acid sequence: CSAWTVYGYTF.

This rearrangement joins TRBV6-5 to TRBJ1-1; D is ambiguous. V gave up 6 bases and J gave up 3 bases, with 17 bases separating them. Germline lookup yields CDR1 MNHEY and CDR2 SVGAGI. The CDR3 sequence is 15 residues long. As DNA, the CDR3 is TGTGCCAGCAGGAAGAGCCGGAGAGAGGACACTGAAGCTTTCTTT. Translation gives CASRKSRREDTEAFF.

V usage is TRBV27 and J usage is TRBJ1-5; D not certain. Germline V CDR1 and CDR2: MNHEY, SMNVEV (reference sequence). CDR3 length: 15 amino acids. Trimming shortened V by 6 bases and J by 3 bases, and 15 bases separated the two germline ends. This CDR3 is CASSPRLWINQPQHF. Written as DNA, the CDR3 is TGTGCCAGCAGCCCCCGGCTGTGGATCAATCAGCCCCAGCATTTT.

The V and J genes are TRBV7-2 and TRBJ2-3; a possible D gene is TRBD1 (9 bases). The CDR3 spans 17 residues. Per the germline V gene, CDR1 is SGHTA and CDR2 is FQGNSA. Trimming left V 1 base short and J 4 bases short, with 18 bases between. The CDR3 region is CASSLVAGQGRADTQYF. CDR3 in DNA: TGTGCCAGCAGCTTAGTAGCGGGACAGGGTAGGGCAGATACGCAGTATTTT. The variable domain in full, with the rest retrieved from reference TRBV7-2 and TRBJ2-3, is GAGVSQSPSNKVTEKGKDVELRCDPISGHTALYWYRQSLGQGLEFLIYFQGNSAPDKSGLPSDRFSAERTGGSVSTLTIQRTQQEDSAVYLCASSLVAGQGRADTQYFGPGTRLTVL.

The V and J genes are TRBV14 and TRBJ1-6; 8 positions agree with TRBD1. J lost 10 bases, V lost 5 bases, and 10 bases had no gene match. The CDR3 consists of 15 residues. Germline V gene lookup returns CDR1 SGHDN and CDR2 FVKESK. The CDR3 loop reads CASSTWTGTNSPLHF. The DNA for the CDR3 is TGTGCCAGCAGCACCTGGACAGGGACCAACTCACCCCTCCACTTT.

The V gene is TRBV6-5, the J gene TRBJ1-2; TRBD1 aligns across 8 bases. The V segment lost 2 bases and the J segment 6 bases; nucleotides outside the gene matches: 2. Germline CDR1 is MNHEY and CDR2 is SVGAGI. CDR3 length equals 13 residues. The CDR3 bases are TGTGCCAGCAGTTACCAGGGGGCTAATGGCTACACCTTC. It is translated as CASSYQGANGYTF.

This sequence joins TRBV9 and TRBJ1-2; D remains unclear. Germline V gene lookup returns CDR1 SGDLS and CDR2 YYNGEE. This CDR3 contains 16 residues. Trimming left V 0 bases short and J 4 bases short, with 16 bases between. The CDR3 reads CASSVGSDWRVYGYTF. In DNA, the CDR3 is TGTGCCAGCAGCGTAGGAAGCGACTGGAGGGTCTATGGCTACACCTTC.

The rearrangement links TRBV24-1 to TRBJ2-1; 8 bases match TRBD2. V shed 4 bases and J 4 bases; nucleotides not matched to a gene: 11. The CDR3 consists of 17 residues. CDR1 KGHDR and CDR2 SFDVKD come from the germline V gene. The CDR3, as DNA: TGTGCCACCAGTGACCCCAGCCGGGAGGGCTGGTACAATGAGCAGTTCTTC. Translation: CATSDPSREGWYNEQFF.

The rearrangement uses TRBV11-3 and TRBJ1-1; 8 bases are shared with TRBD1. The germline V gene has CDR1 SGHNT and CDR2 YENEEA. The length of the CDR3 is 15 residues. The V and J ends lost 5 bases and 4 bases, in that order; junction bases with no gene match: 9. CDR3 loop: CASSPRTGMSTEAFF. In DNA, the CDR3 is TGTGCCAGCAGCCCTCGGACAGGGATGAGCACTGAAGCTTTCTTT.

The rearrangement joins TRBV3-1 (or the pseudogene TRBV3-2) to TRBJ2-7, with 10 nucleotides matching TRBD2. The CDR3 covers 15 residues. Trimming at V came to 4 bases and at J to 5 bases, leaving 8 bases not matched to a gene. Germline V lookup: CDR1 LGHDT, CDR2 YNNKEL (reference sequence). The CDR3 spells CASSRGTSGKDEQYF. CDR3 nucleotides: TGTGCCAGCAGCCGGGGAACTAGCGGGAAGGACGAGCAGTACTTC.

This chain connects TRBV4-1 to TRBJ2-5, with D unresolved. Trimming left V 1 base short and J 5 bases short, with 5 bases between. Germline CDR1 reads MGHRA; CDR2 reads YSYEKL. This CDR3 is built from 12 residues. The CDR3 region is CASSQVRETQYF. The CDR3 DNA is TGCGCCAGCAGCCAAGTCCGGGAGACCCAGTACTTC.

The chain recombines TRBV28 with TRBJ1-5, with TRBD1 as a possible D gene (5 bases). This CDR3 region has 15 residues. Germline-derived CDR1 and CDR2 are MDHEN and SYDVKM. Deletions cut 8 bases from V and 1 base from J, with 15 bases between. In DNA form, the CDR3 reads TGTGCCAGCGTAGTATCCACAGGAAGCAATCAGCCCCAGCATTTT. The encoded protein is CASVVSTGSNQPQHF. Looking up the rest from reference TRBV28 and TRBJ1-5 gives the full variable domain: DVKVTQSSRYLVKRTGEKVFLECVQDMDHENMFWYRQDPGLGLRLIYFSYDVKMKEKGDIPEGYSVSREKKERFSLILESASTNQTSMYLCASVVSTGSNQPQHFGDGTRLSIL.

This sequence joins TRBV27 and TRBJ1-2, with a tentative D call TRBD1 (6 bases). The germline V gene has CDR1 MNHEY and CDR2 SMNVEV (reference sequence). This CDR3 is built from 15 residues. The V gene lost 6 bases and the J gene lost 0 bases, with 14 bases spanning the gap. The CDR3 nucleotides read TGTGCCAGCAGAAGACAGACAGGCTCTAACTATGGCTACACCTTC. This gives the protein CASRRQTGSNYGYTF.

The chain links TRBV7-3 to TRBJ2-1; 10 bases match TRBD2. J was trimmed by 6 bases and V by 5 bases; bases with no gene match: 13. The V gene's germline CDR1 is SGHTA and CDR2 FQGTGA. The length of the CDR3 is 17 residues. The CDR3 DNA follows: TGTGCCAGCAGCCCCGTCCCACTAGCGGGACAACTCAATGAGCAGTTCTTC. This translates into CASSPVPLAGQLNEQFF.

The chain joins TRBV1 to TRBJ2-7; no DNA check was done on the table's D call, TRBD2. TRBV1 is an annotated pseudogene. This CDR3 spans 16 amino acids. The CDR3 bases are TGCACCAGCAGCCCGAAGGTAGTCCGGGTTTCCTACGAGCAGTACTTC. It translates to CTSSPKVVRVSYEQYF.

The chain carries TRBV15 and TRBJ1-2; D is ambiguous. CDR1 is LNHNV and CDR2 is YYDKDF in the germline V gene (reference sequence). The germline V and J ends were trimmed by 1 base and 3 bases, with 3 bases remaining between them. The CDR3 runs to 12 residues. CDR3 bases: TGTGCCACCAGCAGAGCCCACTATGGCTACACCTTC. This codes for CATSRAHYGYTF.